Below, 14 T cell receptor beta chains from the same sample are listed, as sequenced in a study of CD8 T cells in Susac syndrome. RNA totalling roughly 0.45 to 1 ug underwent reverse transcription with random hexamers. TCRdb reprocessed the immunoSEQ multiplex PCR reads with MiXCR, giving one entry per CDR3 protein. Counted here are approximately 74,000 distinct CDR3 sequences, roughly 91% occurring once; the ten biggest clones make up roughly 0.56%. The sequencing sample was made of CD4+ T cells from PBMCs. Receptor source: a human donor with Susac syndrome.

The DNA of the CDR3 is TGTGCCAGCAGCCAAGATCTCATCCCCGGACGTGGGACAGGCCAGGGGCCCTCTGGAAACACCATATATTTT. Protein product: CASSQDLIPGRGTGQGPSGNTIYF. This chain uses TRBV3-1 with TRBJ1-3; TRBD1 matches at 8 bases. Germline V gene sequence: CDR1 LGHDT, CDR2 YNNKEL (reference sequence). V lost 0 bases and J lost 0; bases outside the gene matches: 25. The CDR3 contains 24 residues.

V gene TRBV12-3 or TRBV12-4 combines with J gene TRBJ2-2; 8 bases line up with TRBD1. The V gene end was trimmed by 4 bases and the J gene end by 5 bases; junction bases not matched to a gene: 6. This CDR3 is 15 amino acids long. CDR3 nucleotide sequence: TGTGCCAGCAGTTCTCGGACAGGGATTACCGGGGAGCTGTTTTTT. As protein: CASSSRTGITGELFF.

The V gene is TRBV3-1, the J gene TRBJ1-6; 8 positions match TRBD1. V lost 2 bases to trimming and J lost 10 bases; unmatched junction nucleotides: 7. This CDR3 region has 15 residues. Germline loops: CDR1 LGHDT, CDR2 YNNKEL (reference sequence). The CDR3 here is CASSQKTGERSPLHF. The CDR3 DNA sequence: TGTGCCAGCAGCCAAAAGACAGGGGAAAGGTCACCCCTCCACTTT. The complete variable domain, with remaining parts taken from reference TRBV3-1 and TRBJ1-6, reads DTAVSQTPKYLVTQMGNDKSIKCEQNLGHDTMYWYKQDSKKFLKIMFSYNNKELIINETVPNRFSPKSPDKAHLNLHINSLELGDSAVYFCASSQKTGERSPLHFGNGTRLTVT.

The chain uses TRBV19 and TRBJ1-4; D remains unclear. Germline CDR1 and CDR2: LNHDA and SQIVND (reference sequence). The CDR3 consists of 15 residues. V lost 3 bases and J 3 bases, leaving 11 bases between the germline ends. CDR3 loop: CASSILDASNEKLFF. CDR3 sequence (DNA): TGTGCCAGTAGTATCCTTGACGCGTCTAATGAAAAACTGTTTTTT.

The chain carries TRBV15 and TRBJ2-7; D is possibly TRBD1 or TRBD2 (5 bases each). V was cut by 5 bases and J by 4 bases, with 12 bases left in between. Germline V gene lookup returns CDR1 LNHNV and CDR2 YYDKDF (reference sequence). This CDR3 spans 13 amino acids. CDR3 nucleotide sequence: TGTGCCACCAGCGCCAGGGTAGCGTACGAGCAGTACTTC. Protein: CATSARVAYEQYF. The complete variable domain, with remaining parts taken from reference TRBV15 and TRBJ2-7, reads DAMVIQNPRYQVTQFGKPVTLSCSQTLNHNVMYWYQQKSSQAPKLLFHYYDKDFNNEADTPDNFQSRRPNTSFCFLDIRSPGLGDTAMYLCATSARVAYEQYFGPGTRLTVT.

The CDR3 reads CASSQLYSRTEQFF. The CDR3 coding sequence is TGTGCCAGCAGCCAACTCTATAGCCGGACTGAGCAGTTCTTC. The chain uses TRBV3-1 and TRBJ2-1; D ambiguous. The CDR3 runs to 14 residues. The ends were cut back, 2 bases at V and 9 bases at J, with 14 bases in the middle. Germline V gene data show CDR1 as LGHDT and CDR2 as YNNKEL (reference sequence).

The V gene is TRBV7-9, the J gene TRBJ2-7; 9 bases are a match to TRBD1. Germline V gene data show CDR1 as SEHNR and CDR2 as FQNEAQ (reference sequence). This CDR3 has 18 residues. V lost 1 base and J lost 3; bases outside the gene matches: 13. CDR3 amino acids: CASSLGDRVSGLLYEQYF. The CDR3 nucleotides read TGTGCCAGCAGCTTAGGGGACAGGGTATCGGGCCTCCTCTACGAGCAGTACTTC.

J is TRBJ1-3 and V is TRBV27, with D maybe TRBD1 (6 bases). Germline V gene data show CDR1 as MNHEY and CDR2 as SMNVEV (reference sequence). Between the trimmed V and J ends, which lost 6 bases and 4 bases, there was a span of 19 bases. This CDR3 has 16 residues. CDR3 residues: CASRDAGASGGNTIYF. CDR3 nucleotide sequence: TGTGCCAGCAGGGACGCAGGGGCCTCGGGGGGAAACACCATATATTTT.

V and J are TRBV7-8 and TRBJ2-7; no clear D. Germline lookup yields CDR1 SGHVS and CDR2 FQNEAQ. V lost 5 bases to trimming and J lost 6 bases, with 11 bases between them. The CDR3 has 12 amino acids. The CDR3 reads CASSPNVGEQYF. CDR3 bases: TGTGCCAGCAGCCCGAACGTAGGCGAGCAGTACTTC.

The chain has TRBV12-3 or TRBV12-4 and TRBJ2-1, with 10 bases fitting TRBD2. This CDR3 is built from 17 residues. V trimming: 3 bases; J trimming: 7 bases; junction bases outside the gene matches: 12. Here the CDR3 DNA reads TGTGCCAGCAGTTTGGCCCTCGGAGCGGGAGGGCGTAATGAGCAGTTCTTC. Translated: CASSLALGAGGRNEQFF.

The rearrangement links TRBV12-3 or TRBV12-4 to TRBJ1-2; a weak D match, TRBD1 (5 bases). The CDR3 has 13 residues. Deletions cut 3 bases from V and 8 bases from J, with 13 bases between. Here the CDR3 reads CASSLRQAGGYTF. The DNA of the CDR3 is TGTGCCAGCAGTTTGAGGCAGGCAGGGGGCTACACCTTC.

This chain joins TRBV2 and TRBJ2-3; 8 bases match TRBD2. V was clipped by 4 bases and J by 6 bases; unmatched bases: 6. CDR3 size: 14 residues. Germline V gene sequence: CDR1 SNHLY, CDR2 FYNNEI. CDR3 coding DNA: TGTGCCAGCAGTGCAACTAGCGGAAGGGATACGCAGTATTTT. It yields the protein CASSATSGRDTQYF.

This chain uses TRBV12-3 or TRBV12-4 with TRBJ2-5, with D unclear. The CDR3 runs to 11 residues. The ends were cut back, 3 bases at V and 5 bases at J, with 4 bases in the middle. The chain's CDR3 is CASSFWETQYF. The CDR3 DNA is TGTGCCAGCAGTTTCTGGGAGACCCAGTACTTC.

V gene TRBV7-2 combines with J gene TRBJ1-6; no clear D gene. Germline V gives CDR1 SGHTA, CDR2 FQGNSA. V gave up 3 bases and J gave up 10 bases, with 10 bases separating them. This CDR3 has 13 residues. CDR3 sequence: CASSFYELSPLHF. Here the CDR3 DNA reads TGTGCCAGCAGCTTCTATGAACTGTCACCCCTCCACTTT.